The 3 T cell receptor beta chains in this list originate from one sample, sequenced in a study of vaccination effects on CD4 cells after COVID-19 (dated by TCRdb to about 2022). The ViraFEST assay stimulated PBMC with viral peptide pools and then used TCR sequencing to identify antigen-specific CD4+ T cell clonotypes by expansion. After approximately 11 days of culture, CD4+ T cells were isolated with the EasySep CD4+ T cell isolation kit. Two doses of either the BNT162b2 or the mRNA-1273 mRNA SARS-CoV-2 vaccine were administered to participants. Their recognized antigens are unknown. Receptor amplification or capture employed the immunoSEQ multiplex PCR assay. TCRdb obtained this table from immuneACCESS and retained in-frame rearrangements with V and J assigned. These tables miss some clones; where compared with another copy, unresolved V genes account for less than half of the shortfall, and the remainder is unexplained. Present in this sample are around 32,000 clones, approximately 68% of which were seen just once. Approximately 8.9% of the sample is taken by the ten largest.

The sample here was CD4+ T cells from PBMCs cultured with SARS-CoV-2 spike peptides, taken after COVID-19 vaccination. The cell subset or site label, as the study defines it: SARS-CoV-2 spike overlapping peptide pool stimulation. Every receptor here comes from a human donor who received a COVID-19 vaccine.

Only a few counts were recorded for this clone. V and J are TRBV7-6 and TRBJ2-2, with TRBD1 matching over 7 bases. The germline CDR1 and CDR2 sequences are SGHVS and FNYEAQ. CDR3 size: 15 residues. The ends lost 3 bases at V and 3 bases at J; junction bases unmatched: 4. This chain's CDR3 is CASSFRQGDTGELFF. Written as DNA, the CDR3 is TGTGCCAGCAGCTTTCGACAGGGAGACACCGGGGAGCTGTTTTTT.

V usage is TRBV27 and J usage is TRBJ1-1; D is ambiguous. V was clipped by 3 bases and J by 1 base, with 6 bases between them. There are 13 residues in the CDR3. CDR1 MNHEY and CDR2 SMNVEV come from the germline V gene (reference sequence). CDR3 bases: TGTGCCAGCAGTTTCCGGGGGAACACTGAAGCTTTCTTT. Its translation: CASSFRGNTEAFF.

V gene TRBV6-6 combines with J gene TRBJ1-2, with 7 bases lining up with TRBD1. With V trimmed by 5 bases and J by 4 bases, 19 bases remained unmatched. The CDR3 contains 18 residues. Germline V lookup: CDR1 MNHNY, CDR2 SVGAGI (reference sequence). The CDR3 spells CASSQNMPQTGRLYGYTF. In DNA form, the CDR3 reads TGTGCCAGCAGTCAGAACATGCCCCAGACAGGGAGACTCTATGGCTACACCTTC.